The T cell receptor beta chain under discussion was sequenced for a study of blood T cell repertoires in COVID-19 (TCRdb year 2020). In terms of the full investigation: Samples covering the acute and convalescent phases of COVID-19 were provided by collaborators in the United States, Italy and Spain. Deeply sampled blood TCRbeta repertoires from subjects exposed to, actively infected with, or recovered from COVID-19 were included in the dataset. Where HLA class I and class II types were available, the types were taken from metadata supplied by the sample provider, not from assay-based typing. The material from the prospective study consisted of cDNA or gDNA derived from T cells, B-cell-depleted T cells, or PBMCs. Samples came from the ongoing ImmuneRACE study (first 160 participants) plus 1,254 subjects from 6 global collaborators. Nearly every sample came with metadata listing a de-identified subject ID, COVID-19 status, age in years and sex. A freely available public database, intended as a resource for researchers studying the immune response to SARS-CoV-2, is where the repertoires were released. What the authors observed across the whole study: The quantity of clinical and demographic metadata differed by source and by participant and was supplied without curation.

Participants in the prospective study were aged about 18 to 89 years, lived in 20 to 30 United States geographic areas, and enrolled through a virtual design. In the prospective study, participants were assigned to cohorts based on the clinical history participants reported in a screening survey and a study questionnaire. For ImmuneRACE Cohort 3, a participant was defined as recovered based on two consecutive negative NP/OP PCR tests, clearance by a healthcare professional, or resolution of symptoms. Mobile phlebotomists in the prospective study collected whole blood, serum and a nasopharyngeal or oropharyngeal swab from every participant. Participants in the prospective study had the option to provide additional blood draws and questionnaires over a roughly 2-month period. Before DNA extraction, prospective study blood samples were shipped either frozen or at room temperature. The immunoSEQ Assay, a bias-controlled multiplex PCR, was used to amplify TCRbeta CDR3 regions from genomic DNA. The source study handled its data this way. The number of nucleated cells in each sample was estimated from the amplification of reference gene primers within the assay. Sequence reads were collapsed and filtered to measure the absolute abundance of every unique TCRbeta CDR3 rearrangement. For each sample, productive Simpson clonality was calculated by taking the square root of Simpson's diversity index across productive rearrangements. Held by TCRdb, this immuneACCESS table contains in-frame sequences only and omits some clones. Under half of the omission traces to an unresolved V gene where checked; the cause of the rest is unknown. The D gene and trimming were derived from the DNA, and the V and J assignments and clone size from that table. The sample table shows about 270,000 clones, and 88% are seen once. The ten top clones hold 2.5% to 3.5% of the sample.

V is cut back by 3 bases and J by 6 bases, with 10 bases in the junction unmatched. From the cysteine through the phenylalanine, the CDR3 covers 15 amino acids. Of the read, only the CDR3 DNA is kept; its 45 bases are in frame from base 1. Concerning this clone: The antigen it binds to is not known. One base away there is no much larger clone; base qualities are not given.

Input material: PBMCs or T cells enriched from blood (not recorded which). The chain was built from TRBV23-1 and TRBJ1-2, with 7 bases in between that match TRBD1. TRBV23-1 is identified as an open reading frame with a role that is uncertain. The sequence was obtained from a woman between 50 and 59 years old who had recovered from COVID-19. The nucleotides read TGCGCCAGCAGTCATCCACCGACAGGGACTGATGGCTACACCTTC. Its translation is CASSHPPTGTDGYTF.